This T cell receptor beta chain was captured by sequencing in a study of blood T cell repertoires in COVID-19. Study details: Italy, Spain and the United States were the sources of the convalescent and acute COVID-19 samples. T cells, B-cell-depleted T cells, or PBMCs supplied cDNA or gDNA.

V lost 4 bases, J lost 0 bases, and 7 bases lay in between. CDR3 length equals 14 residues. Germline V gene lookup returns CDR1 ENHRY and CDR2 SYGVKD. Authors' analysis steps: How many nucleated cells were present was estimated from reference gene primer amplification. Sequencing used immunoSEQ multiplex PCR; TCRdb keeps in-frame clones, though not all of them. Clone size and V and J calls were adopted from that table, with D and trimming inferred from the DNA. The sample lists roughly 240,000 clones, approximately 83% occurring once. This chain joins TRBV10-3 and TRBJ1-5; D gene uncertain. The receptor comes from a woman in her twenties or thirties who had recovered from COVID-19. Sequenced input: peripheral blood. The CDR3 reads CAISARNSNQPQHF. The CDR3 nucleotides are TGTGCCATCAGTGCGCGGAATAGCAATCAGCCCCAGCATTTT.